The source of this T cell receptor beta chain is a study of blood T cell repertoires in COVID-19. Looking at the study overall: Whether acute or convalescent, the COVID-19 samples came from the United States, Italy and Spain. The analysed material was cDNA or gDNA that came from T cells, B-cell-depleted T cells, or PBMCs.

The ends were cut back, 3 bases at V and 3 bases at J, with 14 bases in the middle. Looked up from germline, CDR1 is MDHEN and CDR2 is SYDVKM. The CDR3 extends over 15 amino acids. TCRdb's table, derived via immunoSEQ multiplex PCR, lists solely in-frame clones and lacks some. The table includes some 130,000 clones, 81% detected once. The sequence came from a woman aged 55-69 years with active or convalescent COVID-19. V is TRBV28 and J is TRBJ1-1, with D possibly matching TRBD1 (5 bases). Sequences were obtained from peripheral blood. The DNA for the CDR3 is TGTGCCAGCAGTTTCCCCCAGGGACTGGACACTGAAGCTTTCTTT. Translating it yields CASSFPQGLDTEAFF.